This entry features one T cell receptor (beta chain) sequence. Its cognate antigen has yet to be identified. Per-nucleotide qualities are absent, and no much larger clonotype sits a single base away. This sample stems from a study of blood T cell repertoires in COVID-19 (dated by TCRdb to the early 2020s). For the wider study: Samples covering the acute and convalescent phases of COVID-19 were provided by collaborators in the United States, Italy and Spain. The prospective study material was composed of cDNA or gDNA derived from T cells, B-cell-depleted T cells, or PBMCs. The dataset comprised deeply sampled blood TCRbeta repertoires from subjects exposed to, actively infected with, or recovered from COVID-19. The repertoires were released in a freely available public database meant as a resource for research on the immune response to SARS-CoV-2. Samples were obtained from the ongoing ImmuneRACE study (first 160 participants) and from approximately 1,200 subjects provided by 6 global collaborators. Sample metadata almost always included a de-identified subject ID, COVID-19 status, age in years and sex. Where available, HLA class I and class II types were taken from metadata supplied by the sample provider and were not determined by assay-based typing. General study outcomes and caveats: The amount of clinical and demographic metadata varied by source and participant and was provided uncurated.

Participants in the prospective study were enrolled through a virtual design, were aged 18 to 89 years, and lived in roughly 24 United States geographic areas. Cohort assignment in the prospective study relied on participant-reported clinical history from a screening survey and a study questionnaire. Recovered participants in ImmuneRACE Cohort 3 were defined as having two consecutive negative NP/OP PCR tests, clearance from a healthcare professional, or resolution of symptoms. Each participant in the prospective study had whole blood, serum and a nasopharyngeal or oropharyngeal swab collected by mobile phlebotomists. Additional blood draws and questionnaires over a 2-month period could optionally be provided by prospective study participants. Before DNA extraction, prospective study blood samples were shipped either frozen or at room temperature. The immunoSEQ Assay, a bias-controlled multiplex PCR, was used to amplify TCRbeta CDR3 regions from genomic DNA. For the original study's pipeline: Within the assay, amplification of reference gene primers was used to estimate how many nucleated cells each sample contained. To quantify the absolute abundance of each unique TCRbeta CDR3 rearrangement, sequence reads were collapsed and filtered. For each sample, productive Simpson clonality was calculated as the square root of Simpson's diversity index across productive rearrangements. TCRdb re-hosts the immuneACCESS table, in-frame sequences only. Its copies lack some clones; in the studies checked, an unresolved V gene accounts for under half of them, and the cause for the rest is not known. That table gives V, J and clone size, and the DNA gave D and trimming. Within this sample are roughly 200,000 clones, with about 90% of them counted one time only. The ten top clones hold approximately 2.1% of the sample.

V trim: 4 bases; J trim: 6 bases; unmatched bases: 3. From the cysteine up to the phenylalanine, the CDR3 has a length of 13 residues. Only the CDR3 portion is preserved as DNA: 39 bases, with reading frame beginning at the first base. Reading the germline V gene gives CDR1 SGHNT and CDR2 YENEEA. The TCR comes from a woman aged 25-40 years who had recovered from COVID-19. The sample was PBMCs or T cells enriched from blood (not recorded which). The rearrangement joined TRBV11-3 to TRBJ1-5; TRBD1 fits 7 bases in the junction. In nucleotides, the sequence is TGTGCCAGCAGCTCAGGGGGTAGTCAGCCCCAGCATTTT. Translated, it gives CASSSGGSQPQHF.